These 16 T cell receptor beta chains originate from one sample sequenced in a study of T cells in Graves' hyperthyroidism and ophthalmopathy. Amplification of TCR beta CDR3 regions used RNA as the template. TCR CDR3 regions were first amplified by RT-PCR with HTBI primers. TCRdb recomputed calls from the multiplex PCR reads with MiXCR, one row per CDR3 protein. The data contain roughly 740,000 distinct CDR3 sequences, approximately 16% of them singletons. The sample was blood. The receptor source for this set is a young man with Graves' hyperthyroidism.

V gene TRBV5-1 combines with J gene TRBJ2-5, with a weak D call TRBD2 (6 bases). V was trimmed by 0 bases and J by 2 bases, leaving 11 bases between them. The CDR3 has 15 residues. Germline CDR1 reads SGHRS; CDR2 reads YFSETQ. CDR3 protein: CASSLAMGGQETQYF. DNA for the CDR3: TGCGCCAGCAGCTTGGCCATGGGAGGACAAGAGACCCAGTACTTC.

The rearrangement uses TRBV18 and TRBJ2-7; D not certain. Trimming removed 1 base from V and 2 bases from J, with 9 bases in between. Germline lookup yields CDR1 KGHSH and CDR2 LQKENI. The CDR3 extends over 14 amino acids. Here the CDR3 reads CASSPLPATYEQYF. Here the CDR3 DNA reads TGTGCCAGCTCACCACTTCCAGCTACCTACGAGCAGTACTTC.

The V gene is TRBV20-1, the J gene TRBJ1-5; 7 nucleotides line up with TRBD1. The germline gives CDR1 DFQATT, CDR2 SNEGSKA (reference sequence). The CDR3 contains 15 residues. Trimming took 0 bases from V and 5 from J; bases not matched to a gene: 7. The CDR3 DNA is TGCAGTGCTAGAGATTACGGACAGGCCCATCAGCCCCAGCATTTT. It is translated as CSARDYGQAHQPQHF.

This clonotype was observed a handful of times. J is TRBJ1-2 and V is TRBV24-1; D perhaps matches TRBD1 (6 bases). This CDR3 contains 12 residues. Germline V gene lookup returns CDR1 KGHDR and CDR2 SFDVKD. V was clipped by 10 bases and J by 6 bases, with 14 bases between them. CDR3 nucleotide sequence: TGTGCCACATCGCCAGGGGCGGATGGCTACACCTTC. It translates to CATSPGADGYTF.

CDR3 sequence reads: CSAKGLHRGGSYNEQFF. DNA for the CDR3: TGCAGTGCCAAGGGCCTTCACCGTGGCGGCTCCTACAATGAGCAGTTCTTC. The V and J genes are TRBV20-1 and TRBJ2-1; D remains unclear. CDR1 and CDR2 from the germline V gene are DFQATT and SNEGSKA (reference sequence). V was cut by 6 bases and J by 0 bases, with 21 bases left in between. The CDR3 covers 17 residues.

This clonotype was observed at least ten times. The chain uses TRBV7-9 and TRBJ2-5; 11 bases align to TRBD1. The germline gives CDR1 SEHNR, CDR2 FQNEAQ (reference sequence). This CDR3 has 16 residues. J was trimmed by 5 bases and V by 4 bases; bases with no gene match: 9. The CDR3 DNA is TGTGCCAGCAGCTCAGACTGGACAGGGGGCGCGGAGACCCAGTACTTC. Translating gives CASSSDWTGGAETQYF.

This clonotype was counted between two and nine times. The gene calls are TRBV24-1 and TRBJ2-5, with 9 bases aligning to TRBD1. V was clipped by 4 bases and J by 5 bases; unmatched bases: 7. This CDR3 contains 15 residues. Germline loops: CDR1 KGHDR, CDR2 SFDVKD. This CDR3 is CATSDPGQGGETQYF. CDR3 in DNA: TGTGCCACCAGTGACCCGGGACAGGGTGGCGAGACCCAGTACTTC.

This clonotype was counted between two and nine times. The CDR3, as DNA: TGTGCCAGTAGTCCCTCCTCCGGACAGGGGATGTACGAGCAGTACTTC. This codes for CASSPSSGQGMYEQYF. J is TRBJ2-7 and V is TRBV19, with 9 positions matching TRBD1. Trimming at V came to 5 bases and at J to 4 bases, leaving 12 bases not matched to a gene. The CDR3 runs 16 residues. CDR1 LNHDA and CDR2 SQIVND come from the germline V gene (reference sequence).

V and J are TRBV10-3 and TRBJ1-1; 11 bases map to TRBD1. Germline V CDR1 and CDR2: ENHRY, SYGVKD. This CDR3 has 16 residues. The V segment lost 0 bases and the J segment 5 bases; nucleotides outside the gene matches: 5. CDR3 nucleotide sequence: TGTGCCATCAGTGAGTCCGCCGGGACAGGGGGAACTGAAGCTTTCTTT. Translation gives CAISESAGTGGTEAFF.

The chain couples TRBV20-1 to TRBJ2-7; D gene uncertain. With 1 base removed from V and 7 bases from J, the gap between germline ends came to 5 bases. This CDR3 contains 10 residues. From germline, CDR1 is DFQATT and CDR2 SNEGSKA (reference sequence). For the CDR3, the DNA is TGCAGTGCTAGAGCCGGGGAGCAGTACTTC. Its translation: CSARAGEQYF.

V is TRBV7-9 and J is TRBJ2-3; D unresolved. Germline V gene lookup returns CDR1 SEHNR and CDR2 FQNEAQ (reference sequence). Deletions cut 1 base from V and 5 bases from J, with 7 bases between. The CDR3 sequence is 13 residues long. CDR3 DNA sequence: TGTGCCAGCAGCTTAGGGACCGAAGATACGCAGTATTTT. As protein: CASSLGTEDTQYF.

This clonotype was picked up many times. The CDR3 DNA sequence: TGTGCCAGCAGTTTGGGTATAGGCCGAGATCAGCCCCAGCATTTT. Its protein product is CASSLGIGRDQPQHF. The chain is built from TRBV12-3 or TRBV12-4 and TRBJ1-5, with no clear D. This CDR3 has 15 residues. The ends were cut back, 3 bases at V and 5 bases at J, with 14 bases in the middle.

The chain employs TRBV6-5 and TRBJ1-2; D is unresolved. V was shortened by 1 base and J by 0 bases, with 3 bases between the two germline ends. This CDR3 contains 13 residues. Germline V gives CDR1 MNHEY, CDR2 SVGAGI. The CDR3 is CASSYYANYGYTF. As DNA, the CDR3 is TGTGCCAGCAGTTACTATGCTAACTATGGCTACACCTTC.

This clonotype was seen a few times. The J gene is TRBJ2-1, the V gene TRBV6-1, with 8 positions matching TRBD1. The CDR3 covers 15 residues. J was trimmed by 5 bases and V by 5 bases; bases with no gene match: 8. Germline CDR1 and CDR2: MNHNS and SASEGT. In nucleotides, the CDR3 is TGTGCCAGCAGTTCGAACCGGGACAGGAACAATGAGCAGTTCTTC. Translation: CASSSNRDRNNEQFF.

CDR3 nucleotides: TGTGCCATCACAGTCGAACCGAGCACAGATACGCAGTATTTT. As protein: CAITVEPSTDTQYF. The chain couples TRBV10-3 to TRBJ2-3; D not resolved. CDR1 ENHRY and CDR2 SYGVKD come from the germline V gene. The CDR3 loop spans 14 amino acids. V lost 7 bases to trimming and J lost 0 bases, with 11 bases between them.

This clonotype turned up a few times. The V and J genes are TRBV18 and TRBJ2-1; D may correspond to TRBD1 or TRBD2 (5 bases each). The length of the CDR3 is 12 residues. Trimming shortened V by 6 bases and J by 7 bases, and 10 bases separated the two germline ends. Looked up from germline, CDR1 is KGHSH and CDR2 is LQKENI. CDR3 protein: CASSGTVNEQFF. Here the CDR3 DNA reads TGTGCCAGCTCTGGGACGGTTAATGAGCAGTTCTTC.